One and the same sample provided the 17 T cell receptor beta chains below, sequenced in a study of early T cells in non-severe SARS-CoV-2 infection. TCRdb reprocessed the 5' RACE reads with MiXCR, giving one entry per CDR3 protein. The sample records roughly 35,000 distinct CDR3 sequences, about 10% being singletons. Sequences were obtained from whole blood. Receptors originate from an adult who was a healthcare worker with PCR-confirmed SARS-CoV-2 infection or an uninfected control (not recorded which).

Many counts were recorded for this clonotype. CDR3: CASSPFPRGGSSGANVLTF. As DNA, the CDR3 is TGTGCCAGCAGCCCCTTTCCTCGGGGCGGCAGCTCTGGGGCCAACGTCCTGACTTTC. The rearrangement joins TRBV7-2 to TRBJ2-6; D is perhaps TRBD1 or TRBD2 (5 bases each). CDR1 is SGHTA and CDR2 is FQGNSA in the germline V gene. V was trimmed by 5 bases and J by 0 bases, leaving 20 bases between them. The CDR3 is made up of 19 amino acids.

This clonotype has at least ten counts. The CDR3 reads CASSLILAVGRGANVLTF. For the CDR3, the DNA is TGTGCCAGCAGCTTAATTTTAGCGGTTGGGAGAGGGGCCAACGTCCTGACTTTC. The rearrangement links TRBV7-9 to TRBJ2-6, with D tentatively TRBD2 (6 bases). Trimming cost V 2 bases and J 4 bases, with 18 bases left between them. The germline V gene encodes CDR1 SEHNR and CDR2 FQNEAQ (reference sequence). The CDR3 runs to 18 residues.

This clonotype was seen a few times. The rearrangement uses TRBV29-1 and TRBJ1-2; D possibly corresponds to TRBD1 (5 bases). CDR1 SQVTM and CDR2 ANQGSEA come from the germline V gene. The V end was cut by 7 bases, the J end by 8 bases, with 17 bases between. The length of the CDR3 is 12 residues. CDR3 bases: TGCAGCGCCCGGGACGAAAGTCGAGGCTACACCTTC. It yields the protein CSARDESRGYTF.

This clonotype was seen only a few times. The chain couples TRBV29-1 to TRBJ1-3, with D possibly matching TRBD1 (6 bases). The CDR3 totals 14 residues. CDR1 and CDR2 (germline): SQVTM, ANQGSEA. V lost 8 bases to trimming and J lost 3 bases, with 17 bases between them. The CDR3 is CSFSRTDRGNTIYF. The CDR3 DNA sequence: TGCAGCTTCAGCCGGACAGACCGTGGAAACACCATATATTTT.

Ten or more counts support this clonotype. CDR3 in amino acids: CASSPTGPPTGELFF. In DNA, the CDR3 is TGTGCCAGCAGTCCCACAGGGCCCCCCACCGGGGAGCTGTTTTTT. The chain combines TRBV12-3 or TRBV12-4 with TRBJ2-2, with D perhaps matching TRBD1 (6 bases). The CDR3 contains 15 residues. V shed 5 bases and J shed 4 bases, with 14 bases lying between them.

V gene TRBV6-2 or TRBV6-3 combines with J gene TRBJ1-1; D is unclear. The CDR3 covers 12 residues. The germline gives CDR1 MNHEY, CDR2 SVGEGT. Trimming left V 2 bases short and J 8 bases short, with 9 bases between. In DNA, the CDR3 is TGTGCCAGCAGTTACGGAGGGAGCGAAGCTTTCTTT. As protein: CASSYGGSEAFF.

This clonotype was observed at least ten times. The chain is built from TRBV2 and TRBJ1-2; a weak D match, TRBD1 (5 bases). This CDR3 has 13 residues. V was pared by 4 bases and J by 8 bases, with 14 bases between. The germline V gene encodes CDR1 SNHLY and CDR2 FYNNEI. CDR3 sequence: CASSVRDRSGYTF. CDR3 bases: TGTGCCAGCAGTGTGAGAGACAGAAGCGGCTACACCTTC.

The chain is built from TRBV29-1 and TRBJ1-1; D remains ambiguous. The CDR3 totals 13 residues. V lost 7 bases and J 4 bases, leaving 16 bases between the germline ends. Germline V gives CDR1 SQVTM, CDR2 ANQGSEA. CDR3 nucleotides: TGCAGCGCGCTGGCGGGGATGATCACTGAAGCTTTCTTT. Protein sequence: CSALAGMITEAFF.

This clonotype was seen many times. This rearrangement joins TRBV30 to TRBJ2-3; tentatively, D is TRBD1 or TRBD2 (6 bases each). With 1 base removed from V and 0 bases from J, the gap between germline ends came to 23 bases. The CDR3 contains 19 residues. Germline V lookup: CDR1 GTSNPN, CDR2 SVGIG (reference sequence). The CDR3 DNA sequence: TGTGCCTGGAGTGCCTTTTCGGGGGCGCATTTTTCTAGCACAGATACGCAGTATTTT. Residues: CAWSAFSGAHFSSTDTQYF.

At least ten counts were recorded for this clonotype. The chain combines TRBV27 with TRBJ2-3, with 8 positions matching TRBD2. The germline CDR1 and CDR2 sequences are MNHEY and SMNVEV (reference sequence). With V trimmed by 5 bases and J by 3 bases, 4 bases remained unmatched. The CDR3 is 14 residues long. In nucleotides, the CDR3 is TGTGCCAGCAGTCCCCTAGCGGGTACAGATACGCAGTATTTT. This translates into CASSPLAGTDTQYF.

In this sample, this clonotype turned up many times. This chain uses TRBV4-1 with TRBJ1-5, with 9 bases fitting TRBD1. Looked up from germline, CDR1 is MGHRA and CDR2 is YSYEKL. V lost 4 bases and J lost 5; bases outside the gene matches: 6. The CDR3 covers 15 residues. The CDR3 protein is CASSLGTGTYQPQHF. The CDR3 DNA reads as TGCGCCAGCAGCCTCGGGACAGGGACGTATCAGCCCCAGCATTTT.

V is TRBV11-1 and J is TRBJ2-2; D is unclear. V lost 5 bases and J 4 bases, leaving 17 bases between the germline ends. The CDR3 loop spans 16 amino acids. Germline V lookup: CDR1 SGHAT, CDR2 FQDESV (reference sequence). In nucleotides, the CDR3 is TGTGCCAGCAGCATTTACTGGAGTAGCCTCACCGGGGAGCTGTTTTTT. This sequence encodes CASSIYWSSLTGELFF.

This clonotype was seen a few times. The chain employs TRBV7-8 and TRBJ1-5; 9 bases fit TRBD1. The CDR3 consists of 16 residues. Germline CDR1 is SGHVS and CDR2 is FQNEAQ. V dropped 1 base and J dropped 6; count of bases not matched to a gene: 7. The CDR3 bases are TGTGCCAGCAGCTTAGTTAGGGACAGGGCAGGTCAGCCCCAGCATTTT. This sequence encodes CASSLVRDRAGQPQHF. Variable domain in full (rest from reference TRBV7-8 and TRBJ1-5): GAGVSQSPRYKVAKRGQDVALRCDPISGHVSLFWYQQALGQGPEFLTYFQNEAQLDKSGLPSDRFFAERPEGSVSTLKIQRTQQEDSAVYLCASSLVRDRAGQPQHFGDGTRLSIL.

Many counts were recorded for this clonotype. The chain has TRBV6-5 and TRBJ1-1, with a tentative D call TRBD1 (6 bases). V was pared by 4 bases and J by 9 bases, with 18 bases between. Germline V gives CDR1 MNHEY, CDR2 SVGAGI. The CDR3 spans 14 residues. CDR3 coding DNA: TGTGCCAGCAGTTCTAGGACAGCGGTGGGTCAAGCTTTCTTT. This translates into CASSSRTAVGQAFF.

The chain couples TRBV29-1 to TRBJ1-1, with D perhaps matching TRBD1 (5 bases). CDR1 and CDR2 (germline): SQVTM, ANQGSEA. The V end was cut by 1 base, the J end by 4 bases, with 10 bases between. The CDR3 consists of 13 residues. The CDR3 DNA reads TGCAGCGTTGAAGTAGGGGCCGGCACTGAAGCTTTCTTT. Protein: CSVEVGAGTEAFF.

This clonotype was counted at least ten times. The CDR3 reads CATSAPVVFRMNTEAFF. The CDR3 region has the DNA TGTGCCACCAGTGCCCCCGTAGTATTCAGAATGAACACTGAAGCTTTCTTT. The chain links TRBV24-1 to TRBJ1-1, with unresolved D. V lost 5 bases and J lost 0, with 18 bases in between. Germline-derived CDR1 and CDR2 are KGHDR and SFDVKD. The CDR3 has 17 residues.

This clonotype was recorded many times. V and J are TRBV19 and TRBJ2-1, with D perhaps TRBD1 or TRBD2 (6 bases each). The CDR3 consists of 14 residues. Germline V gene lookup returns CDR1 LNHDA and CDR2 SQIVND (reference sequence). Trimming stripped 4 bases from V and 0 bases from J, with 7 bases between. CDR3 loop: CASSTGASYNEQFF. The CDR3, as DNA: TGTGCCAGTAGTACGGGGGCCTCCTACAATGAGCAGTTCTTC. Using reference TRBV19 and TRBJ2-1 for the parts outside the CDR3, the full variable domain is DGGITQSPKYLFRKEGQNVTLSCEQNLNHDAMYWYRQDPGQGLRLIYYSQIVNDFQKGDIAEGYSVSREKKESFPLTVTSAQKNPTAFYLCASSTGASYNEQFFGPGTRLTVL.